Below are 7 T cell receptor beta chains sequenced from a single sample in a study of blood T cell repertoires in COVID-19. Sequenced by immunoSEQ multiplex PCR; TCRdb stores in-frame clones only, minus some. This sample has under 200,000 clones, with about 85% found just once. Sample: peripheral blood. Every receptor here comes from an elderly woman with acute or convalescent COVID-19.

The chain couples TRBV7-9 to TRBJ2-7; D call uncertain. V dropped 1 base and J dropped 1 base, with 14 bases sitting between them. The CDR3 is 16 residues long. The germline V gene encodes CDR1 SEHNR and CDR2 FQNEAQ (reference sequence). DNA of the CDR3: TGTGCCAGCAGCTTAGTAGGTAGCAGTGTTTCCTACGAGCAGTACTTC. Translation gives CASSLVGSSVSYEQYF.

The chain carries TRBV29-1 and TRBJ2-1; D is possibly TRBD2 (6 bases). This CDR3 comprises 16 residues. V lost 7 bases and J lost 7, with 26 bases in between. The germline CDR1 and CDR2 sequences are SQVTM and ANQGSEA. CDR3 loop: CSAPGPNIAGGNEQFF. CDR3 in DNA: TGCAGCGCCCCCGGCCCTAACATAGCCGGGGGAAATGAGCAGTTCTTC.

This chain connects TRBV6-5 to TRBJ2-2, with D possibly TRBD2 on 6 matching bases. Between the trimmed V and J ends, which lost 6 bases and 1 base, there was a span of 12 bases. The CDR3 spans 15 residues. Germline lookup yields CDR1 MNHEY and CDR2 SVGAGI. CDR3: CASRRGTGNTGELFF. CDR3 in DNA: TGTGCCAGCAGGCGCGGGACCGGGAACACCGGGGAGCTGTTTTTT.

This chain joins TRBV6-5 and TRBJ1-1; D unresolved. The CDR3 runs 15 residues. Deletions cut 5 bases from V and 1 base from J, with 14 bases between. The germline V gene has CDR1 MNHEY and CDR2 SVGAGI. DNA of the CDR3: TGTGCCAGCAGTCGACTTCCCCACGCGAACACTGAAGCTTTCTTT. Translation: CASSRLPHANTEAFF.

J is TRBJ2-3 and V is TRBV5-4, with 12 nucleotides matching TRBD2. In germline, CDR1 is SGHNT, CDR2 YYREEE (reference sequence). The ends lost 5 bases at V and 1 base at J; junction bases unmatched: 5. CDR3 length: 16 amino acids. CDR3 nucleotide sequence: TGTGCCAGCAGACCTAGCGGGAGGGCCGGCACAGATACGCAGTATTTT. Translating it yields CASRPSGRAGTDTQYF.

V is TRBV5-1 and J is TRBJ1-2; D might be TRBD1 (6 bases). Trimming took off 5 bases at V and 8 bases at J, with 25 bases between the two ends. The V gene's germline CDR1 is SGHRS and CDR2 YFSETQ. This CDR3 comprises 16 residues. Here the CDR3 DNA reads TGCGCCAGCAGGCCCCAAATGAGCGGGACATTCGGAGGCTACACCTTC. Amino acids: CASRPQMSGTFGGYTF.

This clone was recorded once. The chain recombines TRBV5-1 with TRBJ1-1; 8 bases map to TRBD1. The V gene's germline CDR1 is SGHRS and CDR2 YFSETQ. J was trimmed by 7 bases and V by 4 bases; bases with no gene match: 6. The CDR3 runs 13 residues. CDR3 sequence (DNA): TGCGCCAGCAGCCCGCGACAGGGGAATGAAGCTTTCTTT. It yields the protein CASSPRQGNEAFF.